This T cell receptor beta chain was captured by sequencing in a study of technical replicates of blood from several donors. Assay used: immunoSEQ multiplex PCR; TCRdb lists only in-frame clones, some missing. The data show roughly 79,000 clones, approximately 95% seen once. Trimming took off 7 bases at V and 2 bases at J, with 18 bases between the two ends. In germline, CDR1 is MGHDK, CDR2 SYGVNS. The CDR3 spans 15 residues. The TCR originated in a human donor in good health. V and J are TRBV25-1 and TRBJ2-7; possible D gene TRBD1, 5 bases. The sequencing input was T cells isolated from PBMCs. In DNA form, the CDR3 reads TGTGCCAGCACGCGACCCCAGGGCTATCCCTACGAGCAGTACTTC. Protein: CASTRPQGYPYEQYF.